The entry below describes one T cell receptor beta chain. The target of this receptor is not known. No clone much larger than this one lies a single base away; base qualities are absent. RNA was extracted using the RNeasy kit, and roughly 0.45 to 1 ug of the RNA was reverse transcribed with random hexamers. The immunoSEQ multiplex PCR assay, covering 54 Vbeta and 13 Jbeta segments, was used to amplify TCR beta CDR3 regions. PCR amplification bias was corrected using a synthetic template baseline for primer optimization and computational correction. On the authors' methods: Reads were annotated to V, D and J genes according to IMGT and were analyzed with immunoSEQ Analyzer, with only productive sequences retained. Clonality was calculated as one minus the Shannon entropy normalized by log2 of the number of productive unique sequences. For each patient and control, public and private clones were evaluated among the 100 most prevalent clones. A clone was defined as Susac-specific if it was absent from the healthy and MS cohorts, from some 980 published viral clones and from other ImmuneACCESS disease sequences. TCRdb passed the public sequencing reads through fastp at Q25 and MiXCR, retaining productive beta sequences. One record per CDR3 amino acid sequence lists the most common genes and DNA. The V and J calls were determined by TCRdb, not by the authors. Recorded for this sample are 180,000 or so distinct CDR3 sequences; about 95% of them occurred a single time. 0.099% of the sample rests with the top ten.

Peripheral blood CD8+ and CD4+ T cells from healthy donors, Susac syndrome patients and multiple sclerosis patients were profiled by high-throughput TCR beta sequencing. The Susac syndrome patients fulfilled recently defined diagnostic criteria for either definite or probable disease. CD8+ TEMRA cells were enriched by FACS, while bulk CD8+ and CD4+ T cells were purified by magnetic negative isolation. Blood was drawn into EDTA tubes, processed within 24 hours, and PBMCs were isolated by density gradient centrifugation. PBMCs intended for TCR sequencing were frozen in liquid nitrogen and were later thawed in a 37 degrees C water bath. The sorted or isolated CD4+, CD8+ and CD8+ TEMRA cells reached a purity of at least 90%. The data were taken from a study of CD8 T cells in Susac syndrome (dated by TCRdb to the late 2010s). About the study as a whole: Of the Susac syndrome patients who were sequenced, roughly six had clinically active disease and eight were in clinical remission. At blood withdrawal, Susac syndrome patients were therapy-naive, treated with corticosteroids (with IVIg additionally given to some), or treated with IVIg alone. The study used repertoire sequencing to test whether antigen drove CD8+ T cell activation and differentiation in Susac syndrome.

The study at large found these results: In the CD4+ T cell repertoire of Susac syndrome patients, clonal expansion was not detected. The number of individuals in the TCR sequencing and HLA analysis was recognized as being relatively small.

The germline V gene (reference sequence) specifies LNHDA as CDR1 and SQIVND as CDR2. V is cut back by 6 bases and J by 0 bases, with 8 bases in the junction unmatched. From the cysteine through the phenylalanine, the CDR3 covers 16 amino acids. Just the 48-base CDR3 DNA is kept, in frame starting at base 1. This clonotype was obtained from a human donor with Susac syndrome. What was sequenced was CD4+ T cells from PBMCs. The rearranged segments are TRBV19 and TRBJ2-1; 7 of the junction bases match TRBD2. At the DNA level, the sequence is TGTGCCAGTAGGGCAGGGAGGGCTGGCTCCTACAATGAGCAGTTCTTC. Its amino acids are CASRAGRAGSYNEQFF.